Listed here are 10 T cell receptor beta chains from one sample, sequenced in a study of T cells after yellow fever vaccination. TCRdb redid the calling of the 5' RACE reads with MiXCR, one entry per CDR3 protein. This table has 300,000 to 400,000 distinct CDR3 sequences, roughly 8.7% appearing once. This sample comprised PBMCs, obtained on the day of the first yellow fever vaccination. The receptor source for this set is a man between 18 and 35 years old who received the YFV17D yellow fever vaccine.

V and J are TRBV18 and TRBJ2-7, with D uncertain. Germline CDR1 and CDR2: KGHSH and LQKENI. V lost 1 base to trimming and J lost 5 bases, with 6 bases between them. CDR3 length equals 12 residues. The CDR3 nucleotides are TGTGCCAGCTCACCACGGGCAGACGAGCAGTACTTC. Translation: CASSPRADEQYF. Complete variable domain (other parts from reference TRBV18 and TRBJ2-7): NAGVMQNPRHLVRRRGQEARLRCSPMKGHSHVYWYRQLPEEGLKFMVYLQKENIIDESGMPKERFSAEFPKEGPSILRIQQVVRGDSAAYFCASSPRADEQYFGPGTRLTVT.

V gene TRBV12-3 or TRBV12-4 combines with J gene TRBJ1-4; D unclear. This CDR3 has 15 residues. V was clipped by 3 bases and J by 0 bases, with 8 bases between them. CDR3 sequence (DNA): TGTGCCAGCAGTTTTAACCATGCAACTAATGAAAAACTGTTTTTT. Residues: CASSFNHATNEKLFF.

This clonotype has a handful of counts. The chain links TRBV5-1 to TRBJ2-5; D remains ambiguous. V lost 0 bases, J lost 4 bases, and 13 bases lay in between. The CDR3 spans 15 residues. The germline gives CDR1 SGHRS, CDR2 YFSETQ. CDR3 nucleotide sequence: TGCGCCAGCAGCTTGGCCAACGAGTGGGGAGAGACCCAGTACTTC. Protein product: CASSLANEWGETQYF.

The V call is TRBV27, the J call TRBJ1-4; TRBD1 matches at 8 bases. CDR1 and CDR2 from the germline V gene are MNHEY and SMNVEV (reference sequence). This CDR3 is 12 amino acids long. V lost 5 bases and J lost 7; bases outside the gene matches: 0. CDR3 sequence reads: CASSTGGEKLFF. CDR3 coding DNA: TGTGCCAGCAGTACAGGGGGTGAAAAACTGTTTTTT.

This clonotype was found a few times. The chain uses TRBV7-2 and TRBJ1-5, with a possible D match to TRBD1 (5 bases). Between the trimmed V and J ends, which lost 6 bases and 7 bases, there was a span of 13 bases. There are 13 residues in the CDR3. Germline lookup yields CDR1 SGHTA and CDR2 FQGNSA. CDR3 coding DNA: TGTGCCAGCAGTCGAGGGAGGGACCAGCCCCAGCATTTT. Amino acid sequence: CASSRGRDQPQHF.

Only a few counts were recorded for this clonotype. This CDR3 reads CATSRGDRNTGELFF. The CDR3 DNA reads as TGTGCCACCAGCAGAGGGGACAGGAACACCGGGGAGCTGTTTTTT. The J gene is TRBJ2-2, the V gene TRBV15; 7 nucleotides align to TRBD1. V was clipped by 1 base and J by 1 base; unmatched bases: 0. Germline V gene data show CDR1 as LNHNV and CDR2 as YYDKDF (reference sequence). The CDR3 runs 15 residues.

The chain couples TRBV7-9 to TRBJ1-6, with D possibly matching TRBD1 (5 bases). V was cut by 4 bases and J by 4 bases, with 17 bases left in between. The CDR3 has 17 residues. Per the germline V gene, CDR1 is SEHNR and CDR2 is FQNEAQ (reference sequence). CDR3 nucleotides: TGTGCCAGCAGCTCCACGTCGGGGACCCAGTATAATTCACCCCTCCACTTT. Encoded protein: CASSSTSGTQYNSPLHF.

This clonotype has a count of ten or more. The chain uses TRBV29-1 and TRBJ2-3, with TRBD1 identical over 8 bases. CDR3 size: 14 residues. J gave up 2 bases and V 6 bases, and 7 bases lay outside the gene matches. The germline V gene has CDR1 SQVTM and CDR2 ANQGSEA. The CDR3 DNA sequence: TGCAGCGTGAGACAGGGGATTTACACAGATACGCAGTATTTT. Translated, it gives CSVRQGIYTDTQYF.

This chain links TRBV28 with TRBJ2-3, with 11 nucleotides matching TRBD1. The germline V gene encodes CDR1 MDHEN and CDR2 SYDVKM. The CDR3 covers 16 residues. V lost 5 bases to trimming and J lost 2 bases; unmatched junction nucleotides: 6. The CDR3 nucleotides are TGTGCCAGCAGTCGAGGGACAGGGGGTGCCACAGATACGCAGTATTTT. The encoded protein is CASSRGTGGATDTQYF.

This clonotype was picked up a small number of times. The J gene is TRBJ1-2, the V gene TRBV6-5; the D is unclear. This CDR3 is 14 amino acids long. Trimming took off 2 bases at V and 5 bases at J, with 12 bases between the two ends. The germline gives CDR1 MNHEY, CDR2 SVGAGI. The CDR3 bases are TGTGCCAGCAGTTACACGAGGAAGGGATATGGCTACACCTTC. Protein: CASSYTRKGYGYTF.